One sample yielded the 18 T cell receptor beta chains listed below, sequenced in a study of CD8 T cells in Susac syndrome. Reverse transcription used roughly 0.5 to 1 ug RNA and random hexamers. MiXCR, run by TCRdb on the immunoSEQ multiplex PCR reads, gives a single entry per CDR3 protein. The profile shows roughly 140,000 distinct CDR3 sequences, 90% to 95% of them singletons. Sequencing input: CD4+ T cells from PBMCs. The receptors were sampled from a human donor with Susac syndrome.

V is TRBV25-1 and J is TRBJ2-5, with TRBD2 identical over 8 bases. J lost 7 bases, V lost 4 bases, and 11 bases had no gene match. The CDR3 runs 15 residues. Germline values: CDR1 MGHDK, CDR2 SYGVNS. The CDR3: CASSGASGGLGTQYF. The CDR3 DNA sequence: TGTGCCAGCAGTGGAGCCAGCGGGGGATTGGGGACCCAGTACTTC.

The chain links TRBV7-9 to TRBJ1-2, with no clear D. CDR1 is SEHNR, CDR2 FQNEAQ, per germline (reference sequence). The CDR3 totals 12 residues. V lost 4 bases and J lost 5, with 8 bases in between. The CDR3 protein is CASSSGVYGYTF. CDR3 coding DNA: TGTGCCAGCAGCTCGGGAGTTTATGGCTACACCTTC. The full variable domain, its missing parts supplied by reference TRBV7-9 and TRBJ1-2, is DTGVSQNPRHKITKRGQNVTFRCDPISEHNRLYWYRQTLGQGPEFLTYFQNEAQLEKSRLLSDRFSAERPKGSFSTLEIQRTEQGDSAMYLCASSSGVYGYTFGSGTRLTVV.

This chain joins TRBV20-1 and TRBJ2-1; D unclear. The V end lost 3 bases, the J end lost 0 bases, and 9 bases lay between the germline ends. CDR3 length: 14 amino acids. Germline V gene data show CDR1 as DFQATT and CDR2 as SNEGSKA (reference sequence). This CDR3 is CSASRRSSYNEQFF. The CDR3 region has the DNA TGCAGTGCTAGTAGGCGTAGCTCCTACAATGAGCAGTTCTTC.

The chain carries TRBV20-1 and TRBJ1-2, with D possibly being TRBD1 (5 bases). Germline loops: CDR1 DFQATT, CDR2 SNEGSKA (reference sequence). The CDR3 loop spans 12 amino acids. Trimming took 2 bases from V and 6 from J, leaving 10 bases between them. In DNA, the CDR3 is TGCAGTGCTAGATCGCAGGGAGATGGCTACACCTTC. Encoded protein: CSARSQGDGYTF.

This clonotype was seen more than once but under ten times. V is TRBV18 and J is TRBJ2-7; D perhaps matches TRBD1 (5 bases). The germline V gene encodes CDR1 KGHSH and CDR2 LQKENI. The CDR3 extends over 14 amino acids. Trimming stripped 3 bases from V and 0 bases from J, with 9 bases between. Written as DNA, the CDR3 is TGTGCCAGCTCACCTCCCGACAGCTCCTACGAGCAGTACTTC. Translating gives CASSPPDSSYEQYF. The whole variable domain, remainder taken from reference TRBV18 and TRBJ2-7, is NAGVMQNPRHLVRRRGQEARLRCSPMKGHSHVYWYRQLPEEGLKFMVYLQKENIIDESGMPKERFSAEFPKEGPSILRIQQVVRGDSAAYFCASSPPDSSYEQYFGPGTRLTVT.

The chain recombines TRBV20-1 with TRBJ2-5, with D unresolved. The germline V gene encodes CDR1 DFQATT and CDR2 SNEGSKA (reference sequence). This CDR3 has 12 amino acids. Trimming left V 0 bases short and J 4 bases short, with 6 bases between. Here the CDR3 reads CSAREKGETQYF. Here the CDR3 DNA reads TGCAGTGCTAGAGAGAAGGGAGAGACCCAGTACTTC.

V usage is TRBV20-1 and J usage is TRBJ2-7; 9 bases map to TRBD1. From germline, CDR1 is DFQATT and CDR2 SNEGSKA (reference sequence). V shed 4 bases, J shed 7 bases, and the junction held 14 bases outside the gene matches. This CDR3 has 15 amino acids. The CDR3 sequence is CSAKIRDRVAWEQYF. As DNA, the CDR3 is TGCAGTGCTAAGATCCGGGACAGGGTCGCGTGGGAGCAGTACTTC.

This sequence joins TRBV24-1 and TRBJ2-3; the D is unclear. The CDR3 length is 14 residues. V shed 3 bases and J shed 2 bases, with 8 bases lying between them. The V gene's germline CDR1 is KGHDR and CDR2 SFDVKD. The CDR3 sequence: CATSDRQSTDTQYF. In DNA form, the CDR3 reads TGTGCCACCAGTGATCGCCAGTCCACAGATACGCAGTATTTT.

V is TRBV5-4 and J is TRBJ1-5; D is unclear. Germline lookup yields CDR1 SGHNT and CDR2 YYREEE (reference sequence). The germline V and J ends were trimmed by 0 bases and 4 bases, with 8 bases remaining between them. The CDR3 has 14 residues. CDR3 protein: CASSLGVGNQPQHF. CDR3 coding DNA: TGTGCCAGCAGCTTGGGGGTGGGGAATCAGCCCCAGCATTTT.

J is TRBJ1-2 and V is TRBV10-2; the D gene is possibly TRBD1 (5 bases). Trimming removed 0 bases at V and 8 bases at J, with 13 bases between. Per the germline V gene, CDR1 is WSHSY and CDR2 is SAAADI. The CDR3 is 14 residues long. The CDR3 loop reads CASSESGGLGGYTF. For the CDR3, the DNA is TGCGCCAGCAGTGAGTCGGGGGGACTAGGAGGCTACACCTTC.

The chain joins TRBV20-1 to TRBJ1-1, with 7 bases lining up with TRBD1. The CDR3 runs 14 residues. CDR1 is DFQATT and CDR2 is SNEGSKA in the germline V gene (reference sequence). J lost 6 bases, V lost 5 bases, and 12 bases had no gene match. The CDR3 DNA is TGCAGTGCTCCTAAATTCACAGGGGCGGCTGAAGCTTTCTTT. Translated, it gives CSAPKFTGAAEAFF.

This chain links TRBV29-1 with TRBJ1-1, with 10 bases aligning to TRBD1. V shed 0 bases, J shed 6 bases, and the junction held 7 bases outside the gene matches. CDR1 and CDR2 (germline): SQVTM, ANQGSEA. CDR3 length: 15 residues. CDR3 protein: CSVEDWGQGTPEAFF. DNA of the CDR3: TGCAGCGTTGAAGATTGGGGACAGGGGACCCCTGAAGCTTTCTTT.

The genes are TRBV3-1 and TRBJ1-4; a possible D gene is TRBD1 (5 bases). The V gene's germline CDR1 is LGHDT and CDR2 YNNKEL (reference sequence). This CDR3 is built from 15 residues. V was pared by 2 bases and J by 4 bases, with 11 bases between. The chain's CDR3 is CASSQIGTDNEKLFF. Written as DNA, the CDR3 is TGTGCCAGCAGCCAAATTGGGACGGATAATGAAAAACTGTTTTTT.

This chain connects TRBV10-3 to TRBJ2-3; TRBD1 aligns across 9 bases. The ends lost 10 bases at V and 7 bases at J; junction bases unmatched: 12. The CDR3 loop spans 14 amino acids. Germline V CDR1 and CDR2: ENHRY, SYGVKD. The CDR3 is CASFGTGLVYTQYF. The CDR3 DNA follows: TGTGCCAGCTTTGGGACAGGGTTGGTGTATACGCAGTATTTT.

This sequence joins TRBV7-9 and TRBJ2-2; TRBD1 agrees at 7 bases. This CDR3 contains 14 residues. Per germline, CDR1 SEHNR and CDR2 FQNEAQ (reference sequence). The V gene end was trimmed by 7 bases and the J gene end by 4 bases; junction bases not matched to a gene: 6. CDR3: CASKSTGVTGELFF. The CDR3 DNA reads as TGTGCCAGCAAATCAACAGGGGTCACCGGGGAGCTGTTTTTT.

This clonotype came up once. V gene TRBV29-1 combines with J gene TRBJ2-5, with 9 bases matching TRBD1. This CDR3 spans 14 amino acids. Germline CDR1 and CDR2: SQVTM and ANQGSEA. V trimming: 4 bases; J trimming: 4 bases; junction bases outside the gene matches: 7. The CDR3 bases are TGCAGCGTTGCCCTCGGGACAGGGAGAGAGACCCAGTACTTC. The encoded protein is CSVALGTGRETQYF.

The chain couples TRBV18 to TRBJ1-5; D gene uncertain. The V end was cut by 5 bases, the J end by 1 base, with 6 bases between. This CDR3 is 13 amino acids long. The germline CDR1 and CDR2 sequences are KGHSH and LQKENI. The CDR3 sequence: CASSSQSNQPQHF. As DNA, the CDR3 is TGTGCCAGCTCATCCCAGAGCAATCAGCCCCAGCATTTT.

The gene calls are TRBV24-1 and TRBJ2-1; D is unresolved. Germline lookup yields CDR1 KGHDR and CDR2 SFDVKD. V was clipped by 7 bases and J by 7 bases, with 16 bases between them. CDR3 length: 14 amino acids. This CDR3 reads CATRDGPGNNEQFF. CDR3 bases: TGTGCCACCAGGGATGGGCCAGGCAATAATGAGCAGTTCTTC.